A selection of T cell receptor beta chains follows, all from one sample in a study of T cell changes during pregnancy in multiple sclerosis. Sequencing used immunoSEQ multiplex PCR; TCRdb keeps in-frame clones, though not all of them. The sample gives more than 80,000 clones, approximately 90% of which show up once; approximately 1.5% is in the top ten. The material sequenced was peripheral blood, taken after pregnancy. The receptor source for this set is a female donor with multiple sclerosis, enrolled in a pregnancy study. CDR3s include the opening cysteine and the closing phenylalanine or tryptophan. The order of the fields is D gene, J gene, clone size, V gene, CDR3 protein, CDR3 DNA. D genes are given only for firm matches. Size is omitted from some rows. Given values are once, few, many or a class for expanded clones.

TRBD1,TRBJ2-3,once,TRBV7-6,CASSLRGQGLADTQYF,TGTGCCAGCAGCTTAAGGGGGCAGGGCCTGGCGGATACGCAGTATTTT
TRBD1,TRBJ2-7,-,TRBV10-3,CAIRGTGDHEQYF,TGTGCCATCAGAGGGACAGGGGACCACGAGCAGTACTTC
TRBD2,TRBJ2-2,-,TRBV7-3,CASSLGGTGELFF,TGTGCCAGCAGCTTGGGGGGGACCGGGGAGCTGTTTTTT
TRBD2,TRBJ2-1,-,TRBV27,CASSRPGLAGGEGQFF,TGTGCCAGCAGCAGACCCGGACTAGCGGGAGGTGAGGGGCAGTTCTTC
TRBD1,TRBJ1-2,-,TRBV4-1,CASSQISRGLNYGYTF,TGCGCCAGCAGCCAGATTTCCAGGGGGCTTAACTATGGCTACACCTTC
-,TRBJ1-1,few,TRBV5-1,CASSPQGIEAFF,TGCGCCAGCAGCCCCCAGGGGATTGAAGCTTTCTTT
-,TRBJ2-3,-,TRBV27,CASSSRLVKTDTQYF,TGTGCCAGCAGTTCCCGACTGGTTAAGACAGATACGCAGTATTTT
TRBD1,TRBJ2-7,-,TRBV30,CAWKQGPYEQYF,TGTGCCTGGAAACAGGGGCCCTACGAGCAGTACTTC
-,TRBJ1-1,-,TRBV28,CASSHPGGTHIGNTEAFF,TGTGCCAGCAGTCACCCTGGGGGGACCCACATAGGGAACACTGAAGCTTTCTTT
TRBD1,TRBJ1-1,once,TRBV6-5,CASSYVGTAQKEAFF,TGTGCCAGCAGTTACGTAGGGACAGCCCAAAAAGAAGCTTTCTTT
TRBD1,TRBJ1-2,-,TRBV19,CASSIGGQGSGYGYTF,TGTGCCAGTAGTATAGGGGGACAGGGCTCCGGCTATGGCTACACCTTC
-,TRBJ2-5,-,TRBV6-1,CASSDPGFETQYF,TGTGCCAGCAGTGACCCCGGGTTCGAGACCCAGTACTTC
TRBD1,TRBJ1-1,-,TRBV29-1,CSVRTGAQGTEAFF,TGCAGCGTACGGACAGGAGCACAGGGCACTGAAGCTTTCTTT
TRBD1,TRBJ2-4,once,TRBV4-2,CASSQDPTGVDRLVIQYF,TGTGCCAGCAGCCAAGATCCGACAGGGGTGGATCGTCTAGTCATTCAGTACTTC
-,TRBJ1-5,-,TRBV6-6,CASNTGHSNQPQHF,TGTGCCAGCAACACAGGCCATAGCAATCAGCCCCAGCATTTT
-,TRBJ1-2,-,TRBV7-2,CASSLGGGAWGYTF,TGTGCCAGCAGCTTAGGTGGGGGGGCTTGGGGCTACACCTTC
TRBD1,TRBJ2-1,-,TRBV9,CASSADRANEQFF,TGTGCCAGCAGCGCGGACAGGGCCAATGAGCAGTTCTTC
-,TRBJ1-1,once,TRBV19,CASSPQRGVSTEAFF,TGTGCCAGTAGCCCTCAAAGGGGTGTAAGCACTGAAGCTTTCTTT